Listed here are 6 T cell receptor beta chains from one sample, sequenced in a study of identical twins. TCRdb processed the 5' RACE reads anew with MiXCR; each CDR3 protein has one entry. The sample lists around 550,000 distinct CDR3 sequences; roughly 15% were seen once. These same records also appear under a second study, on yellow fever vaccine responses in identical twins.

Sequenced material: CD4+ T cells sorted from blood. These receptors all come from a woman aged 18-29 years in good health.

V and J are TRBV12-3 or TRBV12-4 and TRBJ1-1, with TRBD1 identical over 8 bases. The ends lost 7 bases at V and 1 base at J; junction bases unmatched: 8. The CDR3 is made up of 15 amino acids. The DNA of the CDR3 is TGTGCCAGCACCCAACGGACAGGGAAGAACACTGAAGCTTTCTTT. It is translated as CASTQRTGKNTEAFF.

V gene TRBV5-1 combines with J gene TRBJ2-2; 8 positions match TRBD1. Trimming removed 0 bases from V and 7 bases from J; junction bases left unmatched: 8. Germline CDR1 SGHRS, CDR2 YFSETQ. The CDR3 covers 16 residues. CDR3 bases: TGCGCCAGCAGCTTGGCCGGACAGGGTGTAGTCGGGGAGCTGTTTTTT. It encodes CASSLAGQGVVGELFF.

This clonotype was picked up many times. The chain combines TRBV12-3 or TRBV12-4 with TRBJ2-6; no clear D. V was shortened by 6 bases and J by 0 bases, with 3 bases between the two germline ends. The CDR3 sequence is 13 residues long. This CDR3 reads CASRFSGANVLTF. The CDR3 DNA sequence: TGTGCCAGCAGGTTCTCTGGGGCCAACGTCCTGACTTTC.

V and J are TRBV20-1 and TRBJ2-7; 12 positions agree with TRBD2. The V gene's germline CDR1 is DFQATT and CDR2 SNEGSKA (reference sequence). This CDR3 region has 13 residues. J gave up 2 bases and V 5 bases, and 1 base lay outside the gene matches. CDR3 sequence: CSASSGGAYEQYF. The CDR3 region has the DNA TGCAGTGCTTCTAGCGGGGGGGCCTACGAGCAGTACTTC.

The chain uses TRBV10-3 and TRBJ2-5, with 8 bases lining up with TRBD1. Trimming at V came to 6 bases and at J to 5 bases, leaving 5 bases not matched to a gene. The germline V gene encodes CDR1 ENHRY and CDR2 SYGVKD. The CDR3 extends over 13 amino acids. Written as DNA, the CDR3 is TGTGCCATCAGCTGGACAGGGAGGGAGACCCAGTACTTC. Residues: CAISWTGRETQYF.

CDR3 sequence reads: CASSQYRESPEAFF. Here the CDR3 DNA reads TGTGCCAGCAGCCAGTACAGGGAGAGTCCTGAAGCTTTCTTT. The genes are TRBV3-1 and TRBJ1-1; tentative D call: TRBD1 (6 bases). Trimming cost V 3 bases and J 6 bases, with 14 bases left between them. The CDR3 runs to 14 residues. Germline V gene lookup returns CDR1 LGHDT and CDR2 YNNKEL (reference sequence).